Below are 4 T cell receptor beta chains sequenced from a single sample in a study of blood T cell repertoires in COVID-19. The method was immunoSEQ multiplex PCR; TCRdb's version includes in-frame clones alone and lacks a portion of them. The sample lists approximately 140,000 clones, around 82% occurring once. The sequencing input was PBMCs or T cells enriched from blood (not recorded which). These receptors were taken from a man aged 45-65 years in a cohort exposed to, infected with or recovered from COVID-19 (not recorded which).

CDR3 residues: CASSQDWDRVSYEQYF. The CDR3 DNA is TGCGCCAGCAGCCAAGATTGGGACAGGGTTTCCTACGAGCAGTACTTC. The rearrangement links TRBV4-3 to TRBJ2-7; TRBD1 aligns across 9 bases. With V trimmed by 0 bases and J by 1 base, 4 bases remained unmatched. Germline V gives CDR1 LGHNA, CDR2 YSLEER. The CDR3 loop spans 16 amino acids.

The chain joins TRBV5-1 to TRBJ2-5, with a weak D call TRBD1 (7 bases). Between the trimmed V and J ends, which lost 4 bases and 1 base, there was a span of 14 bases. This CDR3 has 15 residues. CDR1 is SGHRS, CDR2 YFSETQ, per germline. The DNA for the CDR3 is TGCGCCAGCAGCGCGGGACAGACCTTCCAAGAGACCCAGTACTTC. Its protein is CASSAGQTFQETQYF.

The rearrangement uses TRBV12-5 and TRBJ1-1, with 7 bases fitting TRBD1. V trimming: 4 bases; J trimming: 5 bases; junction bases outside the gene matches: 10. Germline lookup yields CDR1 LGHNT and CDR2 FRNRAP. The CDR3 is made up of 15 amino acids. The CDR3 sequence is CASGSTGPAGTEAFF. CDR3 nucleotide sequence: TGTGCTAGTGGTTCGACAGGGCCCGCGGGGACTGAAGCTTTCTTT.

The V and J genes are TRBV15 and TRBJ1-4, with 8 nucleotides matching TRBD1. The CDR3 runs 17 residues. Germline values: CDR1 LNHNV, CDR2 YYDKDF (reference sequence). Unmatched junction bases numbered 9, after V lost 1 base and J lost 5 bases. The CDR3 DNA follows: TGTGCCACCAGCAGAGCCCGGACAGGGAGCAAGAATGAAAAACTGTTTTTT. This gives the protein CATSRARTGSKNEKLFF.